One and the same sample provided the 15 T cell receptor beta chains below, sequenced in a study of Ad26.COV2.S vaccination and SARS-CoV-2 variants. The treatment was: roughly 19 received Ad26.COV2.S at low or high dose, single or two shots; roughly five received placebo; per-sample allocation not given. Sample collection was performed on day 63 after the first vaccine or placebo injection. Assay used: immunoSEQ multiplex PCR; TCRdb lists only in-frame clones, some missing. The data show 350,000 to 500,000 clones, 90% seen once. Sequencing used peripheral blood, obtained in a trial of Ad26.COV2.S vaccine versus placebo. Every receptor here comes from a person between 18 and 65 years old who received the Ad26.COV2.S COVID-19 vaccine or a placebo.

This chain connects TRBV27 to TRBJ2-4; a weak D match, TRBD2 (6 bases). Trimming cost V 3 bases and J 8 bases, with 20 bases left between them. CDR3 length: 16 residues. The germline V gene has CDR1 MNHEY and CDR2 SMNVEV (reference sequence). CDR3 amino acids: CASSFEGKRGEDIQYF. CDR3 bases: TGTGCCAGCAGTTTTGAGGGGAAACGCGGGGAAGACATTCAGTACTTC.

This CDR3 reads CASSRAGSSNQPQHF. CDR3 in DNA: TGTGCCAGCAGCCGCGCGGGAAGTAGCAATCAGCCCCAGCATTTT. The chain links TRBV7-9 to TRBJ1-5, with no clear D. This CDR3 has 15 amino acids. V was clipped by 5 bases and J by 0 bases, with 11 bases between them. Germline lookup yields CDR1 SEHNR and CDR2 FQNEAQ (reference sequence).

CDR3 loop: CASSYSVERFYNEQFF. CDR3 in DNA: TGTGCCAGCAGTTACTCGGTAGAGAGATTCTACAATGAGCAGTTCTTC. V usage is TRBV6-5 and J usage is TRBJ2-1; D gene unclear. The CDR3 is 16 residues long. Germline values: CDR1 MNHEY, CDR2 SVGAGI. V was shortened by 0 bases and J by 3 bases, with 12 bases between the two germline ends.

The chain is built from TRBV5-4 and TRBJ1-3, with D perhaps TRBD1 (6 bases). Germline CDR1 SGHNT, CDR2 YYREEE (reference sequence). With 3 bases removed from V and 8 bases from J, the gap between germline ends came to 18 bases. CDR3 length equals 15 residues. CDR3 loop: CASSSLQGTVDTIYF. The DNA of the CDR3 is TGTGCCAGCAGCTCCCTACAGGGTACTGTCGACACCATATATTTT.

The chain carries TRBV5-1 and TRBJ2-7, with TRBD1 matching 9 bases. CDR1 SGHRS and CDR2 YFSETQ come from the germline V gene. J gave up 6 bases and V 0 bases, and 4 bases lay outside the gene matches. The CDR3 has 14 residues. CDR3 coding DNA: TGCGCCAGCAGCTTGGGACAGGGGGGCGTCGAGCAGTACTTC. Protein sequence: CASSLGQGGVEQYF.

This chain joins TRBV10-3 and TRBJ2-7; 8 bases are shared with TRBD1. CDR1 is ENHRY and CDR2 is SYGVKD in the germline V gene. V gave up 3 bases and J gave up 4 bases; unmatched junction bases: 8. CDR3 length: 15 amino acids. For the CDR3, the DNA is TGTGCCATCAGTGAAGCTGGCCAGGGGGCTTACGAGCAGTACTTC. Its translation is CAISEAGQGAYEQYF.

The chain has TRBV28 and TRBJ1-4; D might be TRBD1 (6 bases). Deletions cut 4 bases from V and 2 bases from J, with 20 bases between. CDR3 length: 18 residues. The V gene's germline CDR1 is MDHEN and CDR2 SYDVKM. CDR3 DNA: TGTGCCAGCAGTTCTACCGCCGGACAGTCGGGCACTAATGAAAAACTGTTTTTT. Translation: CASSSTAGQSGTNEKLFF. Complete variable domain (other parts from reference TRBV28 and TRBJ1-4): DVKVTQSSRYLVKRTGEKVFLECVQDMDHENMFWYRQDPGLGLRLIYFSYDVKMKEKGDIPEGYSVSREKKERFSLILESASTNQTSMYLCASSSTAGQSGTNEKLFFGSGTQLSVL.

V is TRBV7-2 and J is TRBJ2-7, with D unclear. CDR1 is SGHTA, CDR2 FQGNSA, per germline. V shed 8 bases and J shed 3 bases, with 11 bases lying between them. The length of the CDR3 is 12 residues. CDR3 DNA sequence: TGTGCCAGCCAGGATCTATTCTACGAGCAGTACTTC. Protein product: CASQDLFYEQYF.

The genes are TRBV28 and TRBJ1-1; D is undetermined. The CDR3 spans 13 residues. Trimming shortened V by 1 base and J by 5 bases, and 8 bases separated the two germline ends. The germline CDR1 and CDR2 sequences are MDHEN and SYDVKM. Here the CDR3 DNA reads TGTGCCAGCAGTTTATTAGGTCTTACTGAAGCTTTCTTT. Translation: CASSLLGLTEAFF.

CDR3 DNA sequence: TGTGCCAGCAGCTACTACAGGGACGGAGGCTACACCTTC. Translated: CASSYYRDGGYTF. This sequence joins TRBV28 and TRBJ1-2, with D perhaps matching TRBD1 (6 bases). CDR1 MDHEN and CDR2 SYDVKM come from the germline V gene. V shed 6 bases and J shed 8 bases, with 16 bases lying between them. There are 13 residues in the CDR3.

The rearrangement links TRBV7-3 to TRBJ2-3; 9 positions agree with TRBD2. Germline V lookup: CDR1 SGHTA, CDR2 FQGTGA. The CDR3 contains 16 residues. V lost 2 bases and J lost 3; bases outside the gene matches: 6. The chain's CDR3 is CASSLGPSGTTDTQYF. For the CDR3, the DNA is TGTGCCAGCAGCTTAGGTCCTAGCGGGACAACAGATACGCAGTATTTT.

The CDR3 DNA reads TGTGCCAGTCGGGACTTCCAAGAGACCCAGTACTTC. Protein sequence: CASRDFQETQYF. The rearrangement joins TRBV19 to TRBJ2-5; D perhaps matches TRBD2 (6 bases). The CDR3 is made up of 12 amino acids. The germline CDR1 and CDR2 sequences are LNHDA and SQIVND (reference sequence). V lost 8 bases and J lost 1, with 8 bases in between.

The chain joins TRBV4-3 to TRBJ1-5; D ambiguous. The V gene's germline CDR1 is LGHNA and CDR2 YSLEER. This CDR3 is built from 13 residues. The V end was cut by 0 bases, the J end by 5 bases, with 5 bases between. CDR3 nucleotide sequence: TGCGCCAGCAGCCAAGACCTCTATCAGCCCCAGCATTTT. Its translation: CASSQDLYQPQHF.

The rearrangement links TRBV4-2 to TRBJ2-1; D is possibly TRBD1 (6 bases). The CDR3 sequence is 14 residues long. Germline V gene sequence: CDR1 LGHNA, CDR2 YNFKEQ. Trimming left V 3 bases short and J 9 bases short, with 15 bases between. The CDR3 sequence is CASSQEQGVGEQFF. The DNA for the CDR3 is TGTGCCAGCAGCCAGGAACAGGGTGTGGGTGAGCAGTTCTTC.

The chain links TRBV5-4 to TRBJ2-1; no definite D call. Germline CDR1 reads SGHNT; CDR2 reads YYREEE (reference sequence). The CDR3 is 15 amino acids. V gave up 2 bases and J gave up 5 bases, with 14 bases separating them. CDR3 sequence (DNA): TGTGCCAGCAGCTTTGCTCGGCAGAGCCACAATGAGCAGTTCTTC. As protein: CASSFARQSHNEQFF.